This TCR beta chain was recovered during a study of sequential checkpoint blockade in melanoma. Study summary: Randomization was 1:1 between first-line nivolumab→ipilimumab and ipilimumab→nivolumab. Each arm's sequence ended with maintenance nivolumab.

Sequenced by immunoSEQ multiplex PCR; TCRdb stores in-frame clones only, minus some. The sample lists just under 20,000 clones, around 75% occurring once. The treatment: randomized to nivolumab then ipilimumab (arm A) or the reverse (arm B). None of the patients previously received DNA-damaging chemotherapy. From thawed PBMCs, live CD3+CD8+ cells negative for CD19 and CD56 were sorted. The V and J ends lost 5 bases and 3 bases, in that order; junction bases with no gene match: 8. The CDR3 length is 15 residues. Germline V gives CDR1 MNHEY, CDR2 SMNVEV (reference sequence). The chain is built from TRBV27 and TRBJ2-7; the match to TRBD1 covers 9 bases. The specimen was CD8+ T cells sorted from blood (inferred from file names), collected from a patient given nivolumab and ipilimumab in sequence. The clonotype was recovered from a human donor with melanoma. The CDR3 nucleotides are TGTGCCAGCAGTCCGAACAGGGGGCCCCTCTACGAGCAGTACTTC. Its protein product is CASSPNRGPLYEQYF.